This record covers a single T cell receptor beta chain. This sample was included in a study of control samples from healthy donors and cancer patients. V trimming: 2 bases; J trimming: 4 bases; junction bases outside the gene matches: 7. This CDR3 contains 16 residues. Germline CDR1 is WSHSY and CDR2 is SAAADI. Libraries were prepared by immunoSEQ multiplex PCR; TCRdb keeps only in-frame clonotypes and omits some of them. Of under 100,000 clones in the sample, about 88% are singletons; the top ten hold around an eighth. This TCR was recovered from a woman aged 70 to 79 in good health. This chain uses TRBV10-2 with TRBJ2-1, with 8 bases that match TRBD2. Sequencing was performed on blood. Here the CDR3 reads CASSERGGGLYNEQFF. CDR3 bases: TGCGCCAGCAGTGAGAGGGGCGGGGGGCTATACAATGAGCAGTTCTTC.